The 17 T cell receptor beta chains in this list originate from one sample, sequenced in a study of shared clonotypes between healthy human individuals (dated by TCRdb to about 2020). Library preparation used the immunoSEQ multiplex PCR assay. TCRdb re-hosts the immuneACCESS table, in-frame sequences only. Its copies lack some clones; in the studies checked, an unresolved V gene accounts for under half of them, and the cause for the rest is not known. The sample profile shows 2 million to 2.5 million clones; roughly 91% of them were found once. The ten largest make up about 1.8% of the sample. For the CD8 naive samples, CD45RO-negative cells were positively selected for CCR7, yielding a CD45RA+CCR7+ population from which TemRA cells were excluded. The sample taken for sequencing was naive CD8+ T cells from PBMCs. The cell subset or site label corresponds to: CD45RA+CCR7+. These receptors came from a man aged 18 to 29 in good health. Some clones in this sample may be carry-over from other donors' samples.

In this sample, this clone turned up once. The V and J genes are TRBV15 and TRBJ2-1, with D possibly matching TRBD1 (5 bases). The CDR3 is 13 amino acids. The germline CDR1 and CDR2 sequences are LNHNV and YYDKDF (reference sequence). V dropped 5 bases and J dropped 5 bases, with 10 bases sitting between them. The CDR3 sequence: CATSDGADNEQFF. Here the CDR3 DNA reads TGTGCCACCAGCGATGGGGCAGACAATGAGCAGTTCTTC.

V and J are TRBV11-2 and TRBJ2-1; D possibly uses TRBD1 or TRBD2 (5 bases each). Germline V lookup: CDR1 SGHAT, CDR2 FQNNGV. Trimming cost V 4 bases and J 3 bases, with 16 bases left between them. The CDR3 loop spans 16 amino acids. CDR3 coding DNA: TGTGCCAGCAGCTGGGGTGGGGGATCGGGCTACAATGAGCAGTTCTTC. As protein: CASSWGGGSGYNEQFF.

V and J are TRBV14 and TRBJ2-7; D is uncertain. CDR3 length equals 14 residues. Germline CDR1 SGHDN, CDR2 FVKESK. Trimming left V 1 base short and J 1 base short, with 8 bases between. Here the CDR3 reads CASSQATLSYEQYF. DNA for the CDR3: TGTGCCAGCAGCCAAGCAACCCTTTCCTACGAGCAGTACTTC.

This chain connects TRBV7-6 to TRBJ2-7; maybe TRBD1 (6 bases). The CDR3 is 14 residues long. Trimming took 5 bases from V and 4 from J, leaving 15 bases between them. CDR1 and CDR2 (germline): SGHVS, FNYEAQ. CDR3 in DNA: TGTGCCAGCAGCGGCCGTGGACAGCTTTACGAGCAGTACTTC. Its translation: CASSGRGQLYEQYF.

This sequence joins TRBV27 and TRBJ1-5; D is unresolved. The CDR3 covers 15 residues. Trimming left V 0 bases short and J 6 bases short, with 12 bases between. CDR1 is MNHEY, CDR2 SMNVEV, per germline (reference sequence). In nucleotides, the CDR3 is TGTGCCAGCAGTTTATCGACCGGTATCACTCAGCCCCAGCATTTT. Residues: CASSLSTGITQPQHF.

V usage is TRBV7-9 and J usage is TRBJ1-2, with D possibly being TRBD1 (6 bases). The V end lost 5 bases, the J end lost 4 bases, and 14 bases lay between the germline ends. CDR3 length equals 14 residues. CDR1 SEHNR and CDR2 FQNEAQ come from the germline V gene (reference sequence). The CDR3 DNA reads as TGTGCCAGCAGCCTCACAGGGCTGTCCTATGGCTACACCTTC. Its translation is CASSLTGLSYGYTF.

In DNA, the CDR3 is TGTGCCAGCAGCTATACCCGTGTCGGATTTGGCACTGAAGCTTTCTTT. Translated, it gives CASSYTRVGFGTEAFF. The rearrangement uses TRBV27 and TRBJ1-1; D is unresolved. The CDR3 runs 16 residues. Germline CDR1 reads MNHEY; CDR2 reads SMNVEV (reference sequence). V lost 6 bases and J 4 bases, leaving 21 bases between the germline ends.

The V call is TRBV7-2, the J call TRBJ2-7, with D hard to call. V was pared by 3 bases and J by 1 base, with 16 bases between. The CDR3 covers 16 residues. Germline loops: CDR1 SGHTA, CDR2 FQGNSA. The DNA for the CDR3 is TGTGCCAGCAGCTTTCTAAGAGACTTCCCATCCTACGAGCAGTACTTC. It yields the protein CASSFLRDFPSYEQYF.

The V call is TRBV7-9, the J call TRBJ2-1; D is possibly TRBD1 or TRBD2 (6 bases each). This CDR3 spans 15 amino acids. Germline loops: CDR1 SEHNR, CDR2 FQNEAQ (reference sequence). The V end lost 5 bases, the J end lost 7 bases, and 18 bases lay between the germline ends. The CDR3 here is CASSNDLRGENEQFF. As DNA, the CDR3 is TGTGCCAGCAGCAACGACCTAAGGGGGGAAAATGAGCAGTTCTTC.

CDR3 loop: CASSYMGGAADTQYF. CDR3 nucleotide sequence: TGTGCCAGCAGTTACATGGGGGGCGCCGCAGATACGCAGTATTTT. The chain links TRBV6-5 to TRBJ2-3; the D gene could be TRBD1 or TRBD2 (6 bases each). V was cut by 2 bases and J by 4 bases, with 13 bases left in between. The CDR3 extends over 15 amino acids. Germline V CDR1 and CDR2: MNHEY, SVGAGI.

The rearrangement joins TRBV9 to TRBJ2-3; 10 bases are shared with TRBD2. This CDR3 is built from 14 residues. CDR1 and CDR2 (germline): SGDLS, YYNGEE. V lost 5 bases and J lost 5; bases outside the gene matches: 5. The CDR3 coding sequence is TGTGCCAGCAGGGAGCGGGAGGGGGGAGATACGCAGTATTTT. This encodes CASREREGGDTQYF.

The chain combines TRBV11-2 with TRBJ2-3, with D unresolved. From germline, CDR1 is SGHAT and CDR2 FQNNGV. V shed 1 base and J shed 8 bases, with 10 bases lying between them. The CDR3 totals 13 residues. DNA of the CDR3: TGTGCCAGCAGCTTAGGATCGGGTGGTACGCAGTATTTT. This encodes CASSLGSGGTQYF.

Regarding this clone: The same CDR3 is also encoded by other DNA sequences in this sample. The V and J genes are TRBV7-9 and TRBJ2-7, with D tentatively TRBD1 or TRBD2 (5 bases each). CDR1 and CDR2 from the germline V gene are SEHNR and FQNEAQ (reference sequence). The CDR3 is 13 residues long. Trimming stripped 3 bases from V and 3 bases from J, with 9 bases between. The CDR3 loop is CASSLGRNYEQYF. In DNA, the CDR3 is TGTGCCAGCAGCTTGGGACGCAACTACGAGCAGTACTTC.

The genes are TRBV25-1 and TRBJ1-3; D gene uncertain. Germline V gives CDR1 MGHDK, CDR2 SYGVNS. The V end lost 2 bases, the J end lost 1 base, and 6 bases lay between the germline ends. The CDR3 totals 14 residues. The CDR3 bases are TGTGCCAGCAGTGAAGTAGGATCTGGAAACACCATATATTTT. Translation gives CASSEVGSGNTIYF.

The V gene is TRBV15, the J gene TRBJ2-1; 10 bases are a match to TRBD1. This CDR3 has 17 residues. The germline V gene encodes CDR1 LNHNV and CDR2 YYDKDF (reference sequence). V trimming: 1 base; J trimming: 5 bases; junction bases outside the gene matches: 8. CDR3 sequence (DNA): TGTGCCACCAGCAGAGGCGTCCCGGGACAGGGGAACAATGAGCAGTTCTTC. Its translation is CATSRGVPGQGNNEQFF.

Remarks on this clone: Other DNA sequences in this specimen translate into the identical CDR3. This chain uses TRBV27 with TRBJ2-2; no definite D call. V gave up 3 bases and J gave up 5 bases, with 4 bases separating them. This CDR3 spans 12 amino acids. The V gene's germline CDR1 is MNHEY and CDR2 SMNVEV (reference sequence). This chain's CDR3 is CASSLSTGELFF. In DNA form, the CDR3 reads TGTGCCAGCAGTTTGAGTACCGGGGAGCTGTTTTTT.

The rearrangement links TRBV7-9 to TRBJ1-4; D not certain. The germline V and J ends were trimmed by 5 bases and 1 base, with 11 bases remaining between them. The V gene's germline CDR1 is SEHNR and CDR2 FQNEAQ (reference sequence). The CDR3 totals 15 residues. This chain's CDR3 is CASSAQTGTNEKLFF. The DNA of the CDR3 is TGTGCCAGCAGCGCCCAGACGGGAACTAATGAAAAACTGTTTTTT.